The T cell receptor (beta chain) under discussion was sequenced for a study of T cells in Graves' hyperthyroidism and ophthalmopathy. Study overall: The authors collected peripheral blood at initial diagnosis, before any treatment.

Study-level results: Prediction of ophthalmopathy progression came a median around 7.1 months pre-onset.

This clonotype has ten or more counts. What it binds is unknown. V was cut by 8 bases and J by 2 bases, with 13 bases left in between. Germline lookup yields CDR1 SEHNR and CDR2 FQNEAQ (reference sequence). The CDR3 has 14 amino acids. The investigators amplified TCR beta CDR3 regions from RNA transcripts. The HTBI set primed first-round TCR CDR3 RT-PCR. TCRdb passed the multiplex PCR reads through MiXCR, listing each CDR3 protein once. This table holds hundreds of thousands of distinct CDR3 sequences, approximately 14% found once. This clonotype originated in a woman between 40 and 50 years old with Graves' ophthalmopathy. Sequencing input: blood. The rearrangement joins TRBV7-9 to TRBJ2-1; tentatively, D is TRBD1 (6 bases). For the CDR3, the DNA is TGTGCCAGCGCCCTCTCAGGGGCCTACAATGAGCAGTTCTTC. Residues: CASALSGAYNEQFF.